This T cell receptor beta chain derives from a study of blood T cell repertoires in COVID-19 (dated by TCRdb to 2019 to 2021). Regarding the complete study: Collaborator samples came from the United States, Italy and Spain and covered acute and convalescent phases of COVID-19. The prospective study material was composed of cDNA or gDNA derived from T cells, B-cell-depleted T cells, or PBMCs. Subjects who had been exposed to COVID-19, were actively infected with it, or had recovered from it provided the deeply sampled blood TCRbeta repertoires that made up the dataset. The repertoires were made available in a free public database intended to serve as a resource for research on the immune response to SARS-CoV-2. Samples were obtained from the ongoing ImmuneRACE study (first 160 participants) and from 950 to 1,500 subjects provided by 6 global collaborators. A de-identified subject ID, COVID-19 status, age in years and sex were almost always included in the sample metadata. Where HLA class I and class II types were available, the types were taken from metadata supplied by the sample provider, not from assay-based typing. Study-level results and caveats: Clinical and demographic metadata were provided uncurated, with the amount varying by source and participant.

Per the germline V gene (reference sequence), PRHDT is the CDR1 and FYEKMQ is the CDR2. From its cysteine to its phenylalanine, the CDR3 spans 14 amino acids. Here the CDR3 DNA is all that survives: 42 bases in frame from base 1. Relative to germline, V is missing 0 bases and J is missing 16 bases, with 8 bases of the junction outside any gene match. Whole blood was collected in K2EDTA tubes by collaborating institutions according to the institutions' own protocols. For TCRbeta analysis, collaborators shipped samples as frozen whole blood, isolated PBMCs, or DNA extracted from either of those sample types. Note on this clone: The antigen it binds to is not known. No much larger clonotype is one base removed from it; base qualities were not supplied.

TCRbeta CDR3 regions were amplified from genomic DNA using the immunoSEQ Assay, a bias-controlled multiplex PCR. The authors' analysis ran thus. Within the assay, amplification of reference gene primers was used to estimate how many nucleated cells each sample contained. To quantify the absolute abundance of each unique TCRbeta CDR3 rearrangement, sequence reads were collapsed and filtered. For each sample, productive Simpson clonality was calculated as the square root of Simpson's diversity index over productive rearrangements. Not all clones reach the TCRdb copy of this immuneACCESS table, which keeps in-frame sequences only. Checked studies attribute under half of the gap to unresolved V genes and leave the rest unexplained. V and J calls plus clone size are reproduced from that table; the DNA served to infer D and trimming. The sample records approximately 130,000 clones, more than 70% of which are singletons. The top ten clones comprise 3.5% to 5% of the sample.

The origin of this receptor is a human donor in a cohort sampled during active COVID-19. The chain joins TRBV13 to TRBJ2-1, with 11 bases in between that match TRBD2. Material for sequencing was peripheral blood. DNA sequence: TGTGCCAGCAGCTTAGGAGGTAGCGGGAGGGCCCCTTTCTTC. The encoded protein is CASSLGGSGRAPFF.